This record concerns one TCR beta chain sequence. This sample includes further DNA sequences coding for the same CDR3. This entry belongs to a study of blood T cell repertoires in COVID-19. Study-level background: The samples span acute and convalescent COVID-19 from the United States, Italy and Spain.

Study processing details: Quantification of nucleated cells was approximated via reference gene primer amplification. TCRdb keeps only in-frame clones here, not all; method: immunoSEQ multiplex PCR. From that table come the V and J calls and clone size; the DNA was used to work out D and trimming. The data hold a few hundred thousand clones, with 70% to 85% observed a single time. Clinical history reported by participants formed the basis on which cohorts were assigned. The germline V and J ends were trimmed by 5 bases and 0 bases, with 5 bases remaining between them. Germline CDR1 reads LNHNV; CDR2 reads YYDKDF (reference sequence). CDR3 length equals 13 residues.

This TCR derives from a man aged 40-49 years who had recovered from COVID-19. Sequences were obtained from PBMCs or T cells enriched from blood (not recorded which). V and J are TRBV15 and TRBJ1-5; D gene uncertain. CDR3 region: CATSSYSNQPQHF. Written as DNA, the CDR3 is TGTGCCACCAGCTCTTATAGCAATCAGCCCCAGCATTTT.